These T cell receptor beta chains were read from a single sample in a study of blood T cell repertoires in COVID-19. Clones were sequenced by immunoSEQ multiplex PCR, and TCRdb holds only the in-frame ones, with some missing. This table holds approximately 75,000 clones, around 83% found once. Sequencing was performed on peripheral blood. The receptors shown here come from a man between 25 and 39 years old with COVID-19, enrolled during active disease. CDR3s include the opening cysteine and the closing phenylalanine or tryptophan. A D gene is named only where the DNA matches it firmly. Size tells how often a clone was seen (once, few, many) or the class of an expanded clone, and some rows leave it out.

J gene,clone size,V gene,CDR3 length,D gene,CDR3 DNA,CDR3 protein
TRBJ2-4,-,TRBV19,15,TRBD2,TGTGCCAGTAAGCCTAGCGGGTACGCCAAAAACATTCAGTACTTC,CASKPSGYAKNIQYF
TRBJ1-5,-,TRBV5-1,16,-,TGCGCCAGCAGCTTGGTAGGGACACGGGGCAATCAGCCCCAGCATTTT,CASSLVGTRGNQPQHF
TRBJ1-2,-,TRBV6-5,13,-,TGTGCCAGCAGTCCCGGGTCTAACTATGGCTACACCTTC,CASSPGSNYGYTF
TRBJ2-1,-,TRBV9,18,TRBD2,TGTGCCAGCAGCTTCGCCGGGACTAGCGGGAGGCCTAACAATGAGCAGTTCTTC,CASSFAGTSGRPNNEQFF
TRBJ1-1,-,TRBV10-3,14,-,TGTGCCATCAGACCCCCAGGAGGGCACACTGAAGCTTTCTTT,CAIRPPGGHTEAFF
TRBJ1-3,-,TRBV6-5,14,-,TGTGCCAGCAGTCGACAGGACTCTGGAAACACCGTATATTTT,CASSRQDSGNTVYF
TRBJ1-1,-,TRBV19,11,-,TGTGCCAGTAGCAGACAATTACGAGCTTTCTTT,CASSRQLRAFF
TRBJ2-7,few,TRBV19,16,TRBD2,TGTGCCAGTAGTAAAGACGGACTAGCGGGAGGCGACGAGCAGTACTTC,CASSKDGLAGGDEQYF
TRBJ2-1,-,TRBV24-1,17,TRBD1,TGTGCCACCAGTGATTTGTCCGGGACAGGGAAGTACAATGAGCAGTTCTTC,CATSDLSGTGKYNEQFF
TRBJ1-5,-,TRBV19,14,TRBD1,TGTGCCAGCCAGGGGGGACAGGGATATCAGCCCCAGCATTTT,CASQGGQGYQPQHF
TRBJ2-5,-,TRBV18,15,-,TGTGCCAGCTCACCAACGGGGGGCGCGAGGGAGACCCAGTACTTC,CASSPTGGARETQYF
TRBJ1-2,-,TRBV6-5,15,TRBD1,TGTGCCAGCAGTATAACGACAGGGGGCTCCTATGGCTACACCTTC,CASSITTGGSYGYTF
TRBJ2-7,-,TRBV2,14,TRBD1,TGTGCCAGTACTAGGGACAGGGGGAATTACGAGCAGTACTTC,CASTRDRGNYEQYF
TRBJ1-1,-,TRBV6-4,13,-,TGTGCCAGCAGTGAAGCCCCTCAGGGTACCGCTTTCTTT,CASSEAPQGTAFF
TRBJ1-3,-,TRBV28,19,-,TGTGCCAGCAGTTTATCTGCAGGGGCTCGGGGTGGGACTGGAAACACCATATATTTT,CASSLSAGARGGTGNTIYF
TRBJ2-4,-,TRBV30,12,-,TGTGCCGCCGTAACGGAGGGGAACATTCAGTACTTC,CAAVTEGNIQYF
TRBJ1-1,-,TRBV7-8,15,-,TGTGCCAGCAGCTTAGCGAAGGGGTTCGGCACTGAAGCTTTCTTT,CASSLAKGFGTEAFF
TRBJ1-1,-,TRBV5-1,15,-,TGCGCCAGCAGCTTGGTTGGTGTACCTGCGACTGAAGCTTTCTTT,CASSLVGVPATEAFF
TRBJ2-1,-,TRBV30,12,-,TGTGCCTGGCTAGGGACACAAAATGAGCAGTTCTTC,CAWLGTQNEQFF
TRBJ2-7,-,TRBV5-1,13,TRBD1,TGCGCCAGCAGCTCGGGACAGGGCTACGAGCAGTACTTC,CASSSGQGYEQYF
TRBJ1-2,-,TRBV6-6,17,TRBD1,TGTGCCAGCAGTCCCTTCGGGGACAGGGCCCCTAACTATGGCTACACCTTC,CASSPFGDRAPNYGYTF
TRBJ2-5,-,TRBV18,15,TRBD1,TGTGCCAGCTACAAGACAGGGGGCCTTCTAGAGACCCAGTACTTC,CASYKTGGLLETQYF
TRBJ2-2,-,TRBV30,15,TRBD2,TGTGCCTGGAGTATAGGACTAGCGAACACCGGGGAGCTGTTTTTT,CAWSIGLANTGELFF
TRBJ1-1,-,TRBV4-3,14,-,TGCGCCAGCAGCCAAGATCTGAAGGGGACTGAAGCTTTCTTT,CASSQDLKGTEAFF